This T cell receptor beta chain is from a study of T cell responses to AZD1222 COVID-19 vaccine. Libraries were prepared by immunoSEQ multiplex PCR; TCRdb keeps only in-frame clonotypes and omits some of them. The sample holds some 96,000 clones, around 85% seen once. This clone was detected only a few times. The TCR sequence derives from an adult who received the AZD1222 COVID-19 vaccine. The material was peripheral blood, obtained 28 days after the second AZD1222 dose.

This CDR3 is CASSSIGQRHSGNTIYF. The CDR3 nucleotides read TGTGCCAGCAGTTCCATAGGACAGCGACATTCTGGAAACACCATATATTTT. The V call is TRBV28, the J call TRBJ1-3; tentatively, D is TRBD1 (6 bases). The V gene lost 4 bases and the J gene lost 1 base, with 17 bases spanning the gap. The V gene's germline CDR1 is MDHEN and CDR2 SYDVKM. The CDR3 covers 17 residues.